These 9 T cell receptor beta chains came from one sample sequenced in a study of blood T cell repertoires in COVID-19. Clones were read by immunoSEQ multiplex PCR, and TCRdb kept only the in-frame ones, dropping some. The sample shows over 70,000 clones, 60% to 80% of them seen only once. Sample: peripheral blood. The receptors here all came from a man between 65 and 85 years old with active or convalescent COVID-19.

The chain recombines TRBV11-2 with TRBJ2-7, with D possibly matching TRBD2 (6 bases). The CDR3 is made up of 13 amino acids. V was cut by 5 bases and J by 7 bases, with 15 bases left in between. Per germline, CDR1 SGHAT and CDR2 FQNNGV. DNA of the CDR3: TGTGCCAGCAGCCCTGGCTGGAGCGGGGAGCAGTACTTC. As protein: CASSPGWSGEQYF.

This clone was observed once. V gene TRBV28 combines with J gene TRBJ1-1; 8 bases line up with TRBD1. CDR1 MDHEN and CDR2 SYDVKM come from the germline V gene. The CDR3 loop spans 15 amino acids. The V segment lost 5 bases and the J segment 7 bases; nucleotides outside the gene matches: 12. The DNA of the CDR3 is TGTGCCAGCAGTCCCCACGGGACAGGTTCGATTGAAGCTTTCTTT. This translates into CASSPHGTGSIEAFF.

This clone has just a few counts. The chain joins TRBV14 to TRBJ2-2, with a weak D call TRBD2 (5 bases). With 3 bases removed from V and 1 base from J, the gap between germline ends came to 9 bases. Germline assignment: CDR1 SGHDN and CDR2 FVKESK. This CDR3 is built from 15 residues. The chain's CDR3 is CASSHGVWNTGELFF. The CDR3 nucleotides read TGTGCCAGCAGCCACGGGGTGTGGAACACCGGGGAGCTGTTTTTT.

The DNA for the CDR3 is TGTGCCAGCAGCTTGGGACAGGAGAGCTCCTACGAGCAGTACTTC. Translated: CASSLGQESSYEQYF. The chain is built from TRBV5-4 and TRBJ2-7; weak D call: TRBD1 (6 bases). Germline loops: CDR1 SGHNT, CDR2 YYREEE (reference sequence). V lost 0 bases and J 0 bases, leaving 10 bases between the germline ends. The CDR3 has 15 amino acids.

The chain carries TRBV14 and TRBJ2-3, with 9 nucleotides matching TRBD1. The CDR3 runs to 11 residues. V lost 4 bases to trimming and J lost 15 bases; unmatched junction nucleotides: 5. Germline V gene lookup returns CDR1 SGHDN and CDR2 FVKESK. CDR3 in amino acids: CASSLGQGRYF. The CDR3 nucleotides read TGTGCCAGCAGCCTGGGACAGGGCCGCTATTTT.

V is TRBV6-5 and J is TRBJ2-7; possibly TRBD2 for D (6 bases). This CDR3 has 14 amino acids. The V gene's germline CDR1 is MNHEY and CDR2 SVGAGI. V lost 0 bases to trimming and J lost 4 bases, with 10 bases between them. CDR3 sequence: CASSYSGGRYEQYF. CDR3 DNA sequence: TGTGCCAGCAGTTACTCGGGGGGTAGGTACGAGCAGTACTTC.

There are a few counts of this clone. For the CDR3, the DNA is TGTGCCTGGAGTCCCCTACCTCGGGGCTACACCTTC. The encoded protein is CAWSPLPRGYTF. V gene TRBV30 combines with J gene TRBJ1-2; D is unclear. Germline V gives CDR1 GTSNPN, CDR2 SVGIG (reference sequence). Deletions cut 2 bases from V and 8 bases from J, with 12 bases between. The length of the CDR3 is 12 residues.

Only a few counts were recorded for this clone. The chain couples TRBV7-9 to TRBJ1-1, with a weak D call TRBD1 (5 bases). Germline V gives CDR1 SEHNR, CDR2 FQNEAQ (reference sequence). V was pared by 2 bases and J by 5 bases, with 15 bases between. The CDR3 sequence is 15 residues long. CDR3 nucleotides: TGTGCCAGCAGCTTATCTGGTTCTCAGGGAACTGAAGCTTTCTTT. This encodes CASSLSGSQGTEAFF.

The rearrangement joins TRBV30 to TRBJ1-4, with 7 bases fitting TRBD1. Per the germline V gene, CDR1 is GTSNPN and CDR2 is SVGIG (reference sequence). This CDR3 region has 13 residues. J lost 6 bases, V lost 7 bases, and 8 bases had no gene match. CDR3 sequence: CAFQTGWDEKLFF. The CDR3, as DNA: TGTGCCTTTCAGACAGGGTGGGATGAAAAACTGTTTTTT.